This entry lists 24 T cell receptor beta chains sequenced from one sample in a study of blood T cell repertoires in COVID-19. Clones were read by immunoSEQ multiplex PCR, and TCRdb kept only the in-frame ones, dropping some. Of tens of thousands of clones listed, 85% to 95% are singletons. The sample taken for sequencing was peripheral blood. The receptor set was obtained from an elderly woman with acute or convalescent COVID-19.

The V and J genes are TRBV11-2 and TRBJ1-1; 8 bases match TRBD1. The germline CDR1 and CDR2 sequences are SGHAT and FQNNGV. The CDR3 extends over 12 amino acids. J was trimmed by 8 bases and V by 5 bases; bases with no gene match: 4. As DNA, the CDR3 is TGTGCCAGCAGCCCAGGGGGCAGGGAAGCTTTCTTT. Translated, it gives CASSPGGREAFF. The full variable domain, in which reference TRBV11-2 and TRBJ1-1 provide the parts outside the CDR3, is EAGVAQSPRYKIIEKRQSVAFWCNPISGHATLYWYQQILGQGPKLLIQFQNNGVVDDSQLPKDRFSAERLKGVDSTLKIQPAKLEDSAVYLCASSPGGREAFFGQGTRLTVV.

J is TRBJ2-3 and V is TRBV7-6; 10 positions match TRBD2. The CDR3 runs to 17 residues. With 1 base clipped from V and 4 bases from J, the junction kept 8 bases outside the gene matches. Germline V gene sequence: CDR1 SGHVS, CDR2 FNYEAQ. The CDR3 region is CASSLVPSGRVADTQYF. The CDR3 bases are TGTGCCAGCAGCTTAGTGCCCAGCGGGAGGGTCGCAGATACGCAGTATTTT.

The chain carries TRBV19 and TRBJ1-1, with 7 bases aligning to TRBD1. The V and J ends lost 6 bases and 4 bases, in that order; junction bases with no gene match: 11. The CDR3 spans 15 residues. CDR1 and CDR2 (germline): LNHDA, SQIVND (reference sequence). In DNA form, the CDR3 reads TGTGCCAGTAGACCGGGACAGACCTATGCCACTGAAGCTTTCTTT. Protein product: CASRPGQTYATEAFF.

The chain has TRBV18 and TRBJ1-2; D ambiguous. The germline gives CDR1 KGHSH, CDR2 LQKENI. V shed 6 bases and J shed 4 bases, with 15 bases lying between them. There are 14 residues in the CDR3. The CDR3 loop reads CASSSWAVGYGYTF. DNA of the CDR3: TGTGCCAGCTCCTCTTGGGCCGTGGGCTATGGCTACACCTTC.

The chain carries TRBV10-3 and TRBJ2-7, with 7 bases that match TRBD2. After removal of 0 bases from V and 3 bases from J, the junction contained 8 bases not matched to a gene. CDR3 size: 16 residues. CDR1 and CDR2 from the germline V gene are ENHRY and SYGVKD. The CDR3 protein is CAISESTASGDYEQYF. The CDR3 DNA sequence: TGTGCCATCAGTGAGTCAACGGCTAGCGGTGACTACGAGCAGTACTTC.

This chain joins TRBV18 and TRBJ1-2, with 9 bases identical to TRBD1. CDR3 length: 14 amino acids. The junction had 6 bases not matched to a gene; V was cut back by 6 bases and J by 4 bases. Germline loops: CDR1 KGHSH, CDR2 LQKENI. The CDR3 reads CASSPDRGPYGYTF. In DNA form, the CDR3 reads TGTGCCAGCTCGCCGGACAGGGGCCCCTATGGCTACACCTTC.

This rearrangement joins TRBV7-9 to TRBJ2-1; D remains unclear. CDR3 length equals 14 residues. Trimming pared 3 bases from V and 2 bases from J, leaving 8 bases between. Germline V gene data show CDR1 as SEHNR and CDR2 as FQNEAQ (reference sequence). The CDR3: CASSLTVPYNEQFF. DNA for the CDR3: TGTGCCAGCAGCTTGACTGTCCCCTACAATGAGCAGTTCTTC.

V gene TRBV7-2 combines with J gene TRBJ1-1; the match to TRBD1 covers 7 bases. The J segment lost 6 bases and the V segment lost 5 bases, leaving 12 bases of the junction unmatched. CDR1 and CDR2 from the germline V gene are SGHTA and FQGNSA. The CDR3 is 15 residues long. Here the CDR3 DNA reads TGTGCCAGCAGCCCCCAGACAGGGAGAAGGGCTGAAGCTTTCTTT. This gives the protein CASSPQTGRRAEAFF.

The genes are TRBV18 and TRBJ2-1; TRBD1 agrees at 11 bases. Germline values: CDR1 KGHSH, CDR2 LQKENI. V was pared by 3 bases and J by 9 bases, with 7 bases of the junction left unmatched. The CDR3 consists of 15 residues. In DNA form, the CDR3 reads TGTGCCAGCTCACCTCGGGACAGGGGGTGGGGTGAGCAGTTCTTC. Protein: CASSPRDRGWGEQFF.

This clone has just one count. V usage is TRBV11-2 and J usage is TRBJ2-1; tentative D call: TRBD2 (6 bases). V was cut by 5 bases and J by 8 bases, with 19 bases left in between. This CDR3 is built from 15 residues. Germline V lookup: CDR1 SGHAT, CDR2 FQNNGV. The CDR3 sequence: CASSPTWDSPDEQFF. CDR3 DNA sequence: TGTGCCAGCAGCCCCACCTGGGACTCCCCGGATGAGCAGTTCTTC.

There are a few counts of this clone. The rearrangement links TRBV7-2 to TRBJ2-2; 7 bases fit TRBD1. Germline CDR1 SGHTA, CDR2 FQGNSA. Losses at the gene ends were 5 bases for V and 0 bases for J; bases not matched to a gene: 3. CDR3 length: 15 amino acids. Here the CDR3 DNA reads TGTGCCAGCAGCCTGGGACAGACGAACACCGGGGAGCTGTTTTTT. It translates to CASSLGQTNTGELFF.

The chain couples TRBV4-3 to TRBJ2-1, with 12 bases fitting TRBD2. V lost 2 bases, J lost 0 bases, and 14 bases stayed unmatched. Germline V lookup: CDR1 LGHNA, CDR2 YSLEER. The CDR3 totals 21 residues. The DNA for the CDR3 is TGCGCCAGCAGCCAAATACCCCCAGGACTAGCGGGGCCGAGCTCCTACAATGAGCAGTTCTTC. Protein: CASSQIPPGLAGPSSYNEQFF.

CDR3 in amino acids: CASSAYRDRANYGYTF. The CDR3 nucleotides read TGTGCCAGCAGCGCTTACCGGGACAGGGCTAACTATGGCTACACCTTC. The chain joins TRBV11-3 to TRBJ1-2; TRBD1 agrees at 9 bases. The V segment lost 5 bases and the J segment 0 bases; nucleotides outside the gene matches: 7. This CDR3 spans 16 amino acids. Germline V lookup: CDR1 SGHNT, CDR2 YENEEA.

This chain joins TRBV12-3 or TRBV12-4 and TRBJ1-2, with D possibly matching TRBD1 (5 bases). The CDR3 totals 13 residues. V was trimmed by 1 base and J by 8 bases, leaving 11 bases between them. In DNA, the CDR3 is TGTGCCAGCAGTTTAGGGGTAGGGGCGGGCTACACCTTC. Encoded protein: CASSLGVGAGYTF.

This clone was detected only once. CDR3 DNA sequence: TGCGCCAGCAGCCAAGATGGACCGGGACTACTAAGGAACACCGGGGAGCTGTTTTTT. Amino acid sequence: CASSQDGPGLLRNTGELFF. V is TRBV4-3 and J is TRBJ2-2; TRBD2 aligns across 7 bases. The V and J ends lost 0 bases and 1 base, in that order; junction bases with no gene match: 11. Germline V CDR1 and CDR2: LGHNA, YSLEER. The CDR3 totals 19 residues.

The chain uses TRBV5-1 and TRBJ1-4; D is possibly TRBD1 (6 bases). Looked up from germline, CDR1 is SGHRS and CDR2 is YFSETQ. Trimming cost V 3 bases and J 4 bases, with 16 bases left between them. This CDR3 region has 16 residues. The CDR3 loop is CASSSGSTGINEKLFF. In nucleotides, the CDR3 is TGCGCCAGCAGCTCCGGGTCGACAGGTATTAATGAAAAACTGTTTTTT.

The V gene is TRBV4-2, the J gene TRBJ2-1, with 14 bases that match TRBD2. The germline V gene has CDR1 LGHNA and CDR2 YNFKEQ. V lost 2 bases and J lost 9; bases outside the gene matches: 9. This CDR3 comprises 17 residues. CDR3 nucleotide sequence: TGTGCCAGCAGCCAACCCTCCGGGACTAGCGGGAGTTTTGAGCAGTTCTTC. Its translation: CASSQPSGTSGSFEQFF.

The chain uses TRBV13 and TRBJ2-4, with D perhaps matching TRBD2 (5 bases). The CDR3 extends over 16 amino acids. Germline V gives CDR1 PRHDT, CDR2 FYEKMQ (reference sequence). The V gene lost 0 bases and the J gene lost 6 bases, with 15 bases spanning the gap. The CDR3 loop is CASSLGGAGIGNIQYF. The CDR3 DNA reads TGTGCCAGCAGCTTAGGAGGAGCCGGGATTGGAAACATTCAGTACTTC.

The chain joins TRBV5-1 to TRBJ1-1, with TRBD1 matching over 9 bases. Germline V lookup: CDR1 SGHRS, CDR2 YFSETQ. Trimming took 4 bases from V and 1 from J; bases not matched to a gene: 8. The CDR3 is 16 amino acids. The CDR3 DNA reads TGCGCCAGCAGCGTGAGGACAGGGGAAGGGAACACTGAAGCTTTCTTT. Amino acid sequence: CASSVRTGEGNTEAFF.

V gene TRBV7-2 combines with J gene TRBJ1-5; D may be TRBD1 (5 bases). Trimming removed 5 bases at V and 2 bases at J, with 13 bases between. The CDR3 consists of 15 residues. CDR1 is SGHTA and CDR2 is FQGNSA in the germline V gene. In DNA form, the CDR3 reads TGTGCCAGCAGCCATGGGGGGGTTGGCAATCAGCCCCAGCATTTT. It codes for CASSHGGVGNQPQHF.

The gene calls are TRBV3-1 (or the pseudogene TRBV3-2) and TRBJ2-5, with D unclear. This CDR3 comprises 12 residues. CDR1 is LGHDT and CDR2 is YNNKEL in the germline V gene (reference sequence). The ends were cut back, 0 bases at V and 4 bases at J, with 3 bases in the middle. The CDR3 loop reads CASSQDRETQYF. CDR3 bases: TGTGCCAGCAGCCAAGATAGAGAGACCCAGTACTTC.

V usage is TRBV27 and J usage is TRBJ2-1; 7 nucleotides align to TRBD2. Germline CDR1 is MNHEY and CDR2 is SMNVEV (reference sequence). This CDR3 spans 12 amino acids. Trimming cost V 6 bases and J 10 bases; bases outside gene matches: 6. CDR3 nucleotide sequence: TGTGCCAGCAGCCCCGGGACTATCGAGCAGTTCTTC. Its translation is CASSPGTIEQFF.

J is TRBJ1-2 and V is TRBV19; TRBD1 might be the D (6 bases). Germline loops: CDR1 LNHDA, CDR2 SQIVND (reference sequence). The CDR3 runs 15 residues. Trimming stripped 4 bases from V and 9 bases from J, with 21 bases between. The CDR3 is CASSTPRGGSERYTF. The CDR3 coding sequence is TGTGCCAGTAGTACCCCCCGAGGGGGTTCTGAGCGCTACACCTTC.

The chain couples TRBV9 to TRBJ2-1, with 11 bases fitting TRBD2. This CDR3 spans 17 amino acids. Trimming cost V 4 bases and J 4 bases; bases outside gene matches: 10. The V gene's germline CDR1 is SGDLS and CDR2 YYNGEE. CDR3 bases: TGTGCCAGCAGCACCCACACCGGGACTAGCGGATACAATGAGCAGTTCTTC. The encoded protein is CASSTHTGTSGYNEQFF.